This T cell receptor beta chain appears in the sequencing data of a study of cytomegalovirus exposure and HLA in healthy donors. The PCR contained 60 Vbeta and 13 Jbeta primers. Method: immunoSEQ multiplex PCR; TCRdb's copy keeps in-frame clones and lacks some. The sample gives 100,000 or so clones, about 85% of which show up once; around 3.6% is in the top ten. Although they were nominally healthy when sampled, donors likely had unrecorded immune exposures. The sample consisted of PBMCs. The source of this sequence is a man aged 30 to 45 in good health and CMV-seronegative.

CDR3 nucleotides: TGTGCCAGCAGCGTAGACTTAGGGCGGGCCAATGAGCAGTTCTTC. Translation: CASSVDLGRANEQFF. V gene TRBV9 combines with J gene TRBJ2-1; weak D call: TRBD2 (5 bases). Germline V gives CDR1 SGDLS, CDR2 YYNGEE. The CDR3 runs to 15 residues. Trimming took 0 bases from V and 6 from J, leaving 13 bases between them. Full variable domain (remainder filled in from reference TRBV9 and TRBJ2-1): DSGVTQTPKHLITATGQRVTLRCSPRSGDLSVYWYQQSLDQGLQFLIQYYNGEERAKGNILERFSAQQFPDLHSELNLSSLELGDSALYFCASSVDLGRANEQFFGPGTRLTVL.